A single sample gave rise to the 25 T cell receptor beta chains below, sequenced in a study of spatial heterogeneity in lung cancer. Described time point: sample taken at primary tumor resection. Each CDR3 protein is one row after TCRdb ran MiXCR on the 5' RACE reads. The profile shows approximately 2,800 distinct CDR3 sequences, 5.5% to 7% of them singletons. Sample: normal lung tissue next to the tumor, taken at surgery. Receptor source: a male donor with early-stage non-small cell lung cancer.

By share, this clonotype counts as medium-sized. The CDR3 sequence: CASSKDRSPGTQYF. The CDR3 DNA reads as TGTGCCAGCAGTAAGGACAGGTCCCCAGGGACCCAGTACTTC. This chain joins TRBV2 and TRBJ2-5, with 7 bases matching TRBD1. This CDR3 has 14 amino acids. Unmatched junction bases numbered 10, after V lost 5 bases and J lost 7 bases. Germline CDR1 SNHLY, CDR2 FYNNEI.

This clonotype was seen ten or more times. The chain carries TRBV7-2 and TRBJ2-3; D remains unclear. V dropped 1 base and J dropped 4 bases, with 6 bases sitting between them. The CDR3 is made up of 13 amino acids. From germline, CDR1 is SGHTA and CDR2 FQGNSA. CDR3 bases: TGTGCCAGCAGCTTAGAAGGGTCAGATACGCAGTATTTT. It specifies CASSLEGSDTQYF.

This clonotype is labeled as medium-sized (0.01 to 0.1%). The chain uses TRBV11-2 and TRBJ2-1; 7 bases map to TRBD2. Germline loops: CDR1 SGHAT, CDR2 FQNNGV. The V and J ends lost 5 bases and 6 bases, in that order; junction bases with no gene match: 4. The CDR3 contains 13 residues. In DNA form, the CDR3 reads TGTGCCAGCAGCCCCGGCGGGAGCAATGAGCAGTTCTTC. Protein product: CASSPGGSNEQFF.

This clonotype is large within its sample. The chain employs TRBV5-6 and TRBJ2-7; 9 nucleotides align to TRBD2. CDR3 length equals 15 residues. Germline lookup yields CDR1 SGHDT and CDR2 YYEEEE. V shed 5 bases, J shed 1 base, and the junction held 7 bases outside the gene matches. DNA for the CDR3: TGTGCCAGCAGATTCGGGACTAGCCTTTCCTACGAGCAGTACTTC. It yields the protein CASRFGTSLSYEQYF.

This clonotype is deemed medium-sized (0.01 to 0.1%). The V call is TRBV20-1, the J call TRBJ2-7; 7 bases match TRBD2. Trimming cost V 6 bases and J 2 bases; bases outside gene matches: 10. From germline, CDR1 is DFQATT and CDR2 SNEGSKA (reference sequence). CDR3 length: 14 residues. The CDR3 region is CSATDSGLTYEQYF. The CDR3 DNA sequence: TGCAGTGCCACCGATAGCGGGTTGACCTACGAGCAGTACTTC.

A note on this clonotype: The germline gene is not matched at one end of the junction; a read error may be the cause. V and J are TRBV5-1 and TRBJ2-3; unclear D gene. The CDR3 contains 14 residues. The germline V gene has CDR1 SGHRS and CDR2 YFSETQ. The CDR3 bases are TGCGCCACCAGCCCCGACACCGGCAGGGATACGCAGTATTTT. It specifies CATSPDTGRDTQYF.

By sample share, this clonotype is medium-sized. The chain uses TRBV20-1 and TRBJ2-5; D unresolved. This CDR3 has 12 amino acids. Germline-derived CDR1 and CDR2 are DFQATT and SNEGSKA (reference sequence). The germline V and J ends were trimmed by 5 bases and 0 bases, with 7 bases remaining between them. In DNA, the CDR3 is TGCAGTGCTGTGGACCACCAAGAGACCCAGTACTTC. Translating it yields CSAVDHQETQYF.

This clonotype is medium-sized. The CDR3 loop reads CASTQEGRTGELFF. The CDR3 DNA follows: TGTGCCAGCACCCAGGAGGGGAGGACCGGGGAGCTGTTTTTT. This chain links TRBV7-2 with TRBJ2-2, with D possibly being TRBD2 (6 bases). CDR3 length equals 14 residues. CDR1 SGHTA and CDR2 FQGNSA come from the germline V gene. The V gene lost 7 bases and the J gene lost 5 bases, with 14 bases spanning the gap.

By proportion, this clonotype is medium-sized. The rearrangement uses TRBV12-5 and TRBJ2-5; maybe TRBD2 (6 bases). Trimming pared 5 bases from V and 5 bases from J, leaving 15 bases between. This CDR3 is 14 amino acids long. Germline V gene lookup returns CDR1 LGHNT and CDR2 FRNRAP. CDR3: CASGPEGIEETQYF. The CDR3 bases are TGTGCTAGTGGTCCGGAGGGGATTGAGGAGACCCAGTACTTC.

This clonotype is medium-sized (0.01 to 0.1%). The J gene is TRBJ2-2, the V gene TRBV7-3; no clear D gene. The CDR3 has 13 residues. Trimming removed 1 base from V and 6 bases from J, with 6 bases in between. The germline V gene encodes CDR1 SGHTA and CDR2 FQGTGA. CDR3 sequence reads: CASSLSSPGELFF. The CDR3 bases are TGTGCCAGCAGCTTAAGTAGTCCCGGGGAGCTGTTTTTT. The whole variable domain, remainder taken from reference TRBV7-3 and TRBJ2-2, is GAGVSQTPSNKVTEKGKYVELRCDPISGHTALYWYRQSLGQGPEFLIYFQGTGAADDSGLPNDRFFAVRPEGSVSTLKIQRTERGDSAVYLCASSLSSPGELFFGEGSRLTVL.

By sample fraction, this clonotype is medium-sized. This chain uses TRBV30 with TRBJ2-3, with TRBD2 identical over 13 bases. This CDR3 region has 14 residues. CDR1 is GTSNPN and CDR2 is SVGIG in the germline V gene (reference sequence). The trim removed 5 bases at V and 3 bases at J, leaving 2 bases unmatched. CDR3: CAWGLAGETDTQYF. The CDR3 DNA sequence: TGTGCCTGGGGACTAGCGGGGGAGACAGATACGCAGTATTTT.

The chain couples TRBV7-2 to TRBJ2-7, with D hard to call. Deletions cut 5 bases from V and 7 bases from J, with 15 bases between. From germline, CDR1 is SGHTA and CDR2 FQGNSA. The CDR3 loop spans 13 amino acids. CDR3 nucleotide sequence: TGTGCCAGCAGCCGAATAGAACGATTTGAGCAGTACTTC. It codes for CASSRIERFEQYF.

This clonotype is judged medium-sized. The V and J genes are TRBV2 and TRBJ2-7; D not certain. V shed 6 bases and J shed 0 bases, with 3 bases lying between them. This CDR3 is 11 amino acids long. In germline, CDR1 is SNHLY, CDR2 FYNNEI. This CDR3 reads CASRSSYEQYF. The CDR3 DNA reads TGTGCCAGCAGGAGCTCCTACGAGCAGTACTTC.

By proportion, this clonotype is medium-sized. The genes are TRBV6-2 or TRBV6-3 and TRBJ2-1; 16 bases agree with TRBD2. The V and J ends lost 6 bases and 0 bases, in that order; junction bases with no gene match: 5. The CDR3 is made up of 18 amino acids. Germline V CDR1 and CDR2: MNHEY, SVGEGT. CDR3 DNA: TGTGCCAGCAGCCCGGGACTAGCGGGGGGGAGCTCCTACAATGAGCAGTTCTTC. This sequence encodes CASSPGLAGGSSYNEQFF.

Relative to its sample, this clonotype is medium-sized. The chain is built from TRBV5-4 and TRBJ2-7, with 9 bases that match TRBD1. The V and J ends lost 5 bases and 2 bases, in that order; junction bases with no gene match: 2. The germline CDR1 and CDR2 sequences are SGHNT and YYREEE (reference sequence). The CDR3 is 13 residues long. The CDR3: CASSRQGAYEQYF. As DNA, the CDR3 is TGTGCCAGCAGTAGACAGGGGGCCTACGAGCAGTACTTC.

This clonotype was seen ten or more times. The chain carries TRBV30 and TRBJ1-6; 7 nucleotides line up with TRBD1. CDR1 and CDR2 from the germline V gene are GTSNPN and SVGIG (reference sequence). V lost 1 base to trimming and J lost 5 bases; unmatched junction nucleotides: 2. The CDR3 is made up of 14 amino acids. CDR3 sequence reads: CAWSGGQDNSPLHF. The CDR3 DNA follows: TGTGCCTGGAGTGGTGGACAGGATAATTCACCCCTCCACTTT.

This clonotype is termed medium-sized. The chain joins TRBV6-5 to TRBJ1-1, with 7 bases lining up with TRBD1. Germline trimming cut 2 bases from V and 3 bases from J; bases unmatched to any gene: 9. Germline V gives CDR1 MNHEY, CDR2 SVGAGI. The CDR3 spans 16 residues. CDR3 nucleotide sequence: TGTGCCAGCAGTTACCACGGAGGGGGCCTAGACACTGAAGCTTTCTTT. This translates into CASSYHGGGLDTEAFF.

By share of the sample, this clonotype is medium-sized. J is TRBJ2-2 and V is TRBV5-1; 10 nucleotides agree with TRBD2. V lost 1 base to trimming and J lost 4 bases; unmatched junction nucleotides: 4. CDR3 length equals 16 residues. CDR1 SGHRS and CDR2 YFSETQ come from the germline V gene. In nucleotides, the CDR3 is TGCGCCAGCAGCTTGAAACTAGCGGGAATCACCGGGGAGCTGTTTTTT. Protein sequence: CASSLKLAGITGELFF.

This clonotype was seen a few times. CDR3 sequence: CASSPGQPDEQYF. The CDR3 DNA reads as TGTGCCAGCAGCCCGGGACAGCCGGACGAGCAGTACTTC. The genes are TRBV5-6 and TRBJ2-7; 7 bases match TRBD1. The germline gives CDR1 SGHDT, CDR2 YYEEEE. J gave up 5 bases and V 4 bases, and 6 bases lay outside the gene matches. The CDR3 sequence is 13 residues long. The complete variable domain, with remaining parts taken from reference TRBV5-6 and TRBJ2-7, reads DAGVTQSPTHLIKTRGQQVTLRCSPKSGHDTVSWYQQALGQGPQFIFQYYEEEERQRGNFPDRFSGHQFPNYSSELNVNALLLGDSALYLCASSPGQPDEQYFGPGTRLTVT.

This clonotype is termed medium-sized. J is TRBJ1-5 and V is TRBV15, with D possibly being TRBD1 (6 bases). This CDR3 is built from 18 residues. V dropped 0 bases and J dropped 4 bases, with 19 bases sitting between them. Looked up from germline, CDR1 is LNHNV and CDR2 is YYDKDF (reference sequence). CDR3 coding DNA: TGTGCCACCAGCAGAGACTTGAACCGGGGGGCGTCGAATCAGCCCCAGCATTTT. Encoded protein: CATSRDLNRGASNQPQHF.

This clonotype counts as medium-sized. The CDR3 DNA is TGTGCCAGCAGTTTAAAGGAGGGGACTCAGCCCCAGCATTTT. This sequence encodes CASSLKEGTQPQHF. The chain recombines TRBV27 with TRBJ1-5; D might be TRBD1 (5 bases). CDR3 length equals 14 residues. Germline assignment: CDR1 MNHEY and CDR2 SMNVEV (reference sequence). V lost 2 bases, J lost 6 bases, and 11 bases lay in between.

This clonotype is judged medium-sized (0.01 to 0.1%). The chain joins TRBV7-3 to TRBJ2-1; tentative D call: TRBD2 (6 bases). This CDR3 region has 16 residues. The V gene lost 5 bases and the J gene lost 8 bases, with 22 bases spanning the gap. Germline CDR1 and CDR2: SGHTA and FQGTGA. The CDR3 region has the DNA TGTGCCAGCAGCCAGGAGGGGAGGCCGCAAATCGATGAGCAGTTCTTC. It is translated as CASSQEGRPQIDEQFF.

This clonotype ranks as medium-sized. This chain connects TRBV23-1 to TRBJ2-5; the match to TRBD1 covers 9 bases. TRBV23-1 has ORF status, its function being uncertain. J gave up 4 bases and V 3 bases, and 15 bases lay outside the gene matches. CDR3 length: 18 residues. CDR3 amino acids: CASSHPDTGGASRETQYF. The CDR3 coding sequence is TGCGCCAGCAGTCACCCCGATACAGGGGGCGCAAGTAGAGAGACCCAGTACTTC.

There are many counts of this clonotype. The V and J genes are TRBV11-2 and TRBJ2-5, with 9 bases that match TRBD1. The CDR3 totals 14 residues. Trimming at V came to 5 bases and at J to 6 bases, leaving 7 bases not matched to a gene. The germline V gene has CDR1 SGHAT and CDR2 FQNNGV. DNA for the CDR3: TGTGCCAGCAGCCATGGACAGGGGCCACAGACCCAGTACTTC. The encoded protein is CASSHGQGPQTQYF. Full variable domain (remainder filled in from reference TRBV11-2 and TRBJ2-5): EAGVAQSPRYKIIEKRQSVAFWCNPISGHATLYWYQQILGQGPKLLIQFQNNGVVDDSQLPKDRFSAERLKGVDSTLKIQPAKLEDSAVYLCASSHGQGPQTQYFGPGTRLLVL.

By sample fraction, this clonotype is medium-sized. A read error may produce the germline difference seen at one junction end. V is TRBV15 and J is TRBJ2-4; the D is unclear. CDR1 is LNHNV and CDR2 is YYDKDF in the germline V gene (reference sequence). The CDR3 consists of 15 residues. In DNA form, the CDR3 reads TGTGCCACCAGCGGAGAGTTCGGGGCCAAAAACATTCAGTACTTC. It specifies CATSGEFGAKNIQYF.